Each of the 32 T cell receptor beta chains below was sequenced from the same sample in a study of cytomegalovirus exposure and HLA in healthy donors. This PCR relied on a set of 60 Vbeta primers and 13 Jbeta primers. Data came from immunoSEQ multiplex PCR; TCRdb stores just in-frame clones and leaves some out. The sample yields 140,000 to 150,000 clones, over 70% seen once. The sequenced material came from PBMCs. These receptors all stem from a woman aged 40 to 50 in good health and CMV-seropositive.

This clone was observed once. The chain couples TRBV14 to TRBJ2-2, with D perhaps TRBD1 (5 bases). Germline V gives CDR1 SGHDN, CDR2 FVKESK. This CDR3 has 14 amino acids. The V end was cut by 2 bases, the J end by 4 bases, with 8 bases between. The CDR3 nucleotides are TGTGCCAGCAGCCAAAGGGGAAGCACCGGGGAGCTGTTTTTT. Amino acid sequence: CASSQRGSTGELFF.

This clone was seen a few times. The chain links TRBV5-6 to TRBJ1-2, with 8 nucleotides matching TRBD1. This CDR3 is built from 14 residues. Trimming removed 4 bases from V and 6 bases from J; junction bases left unmatched: 8. The germline gives CDR1 SGHDT, CDR2 YYEEEE. In DNA form, the CDR3 reads TGTGCCAGCAGCAGGGGACAGGCGATCGATGGCTACACCTTC. This gives the protein CASSRGQAIDGYTF. Full variable domain (remainder filled in from reference TRBV5-6 and TRBJ1-2): DAGVTQSPTHLIKTRGQQVTLRCSPKSGHDTVSWYQQALGQGPQFIFQYYEEEERQRGNFPDRFSGHQFPNYSSELNVNALLLGDSALYLCASSRGQAIDGYTFGSGTRLTVV.

The J gene is TRBJ2-5, the V gene TRBV6-1, with 10 positions matching TRBD1. The tail of the sequence fits TRBJ2-7 better, so the J call may be wrong. The CDR3 spans 13 residues. CDR1 is MNHNS, CDR2 SASEGT, per germline. The CDR3 sequence: CASSRDRGYEQYF. The CDR3 bases are TGTGCCAGCAGCCGGGACAGGGGTTACGAGCAGTACTTC.

The chain has TRBV6-1 and TRBJ2-7, with TRBD2 matching over 8 bases. The CDR3 length is 13 residues. Trimming at V came to 8 bases and at J to 0 bases, leaving 3 bases not matched to a gene. The germline V gene encodes CDR1 MNHNS and CDR2 SASEGT. CDR3: CASLAGNSYEQYF. DNA for the CDR3: TGTGCCAGCTTAGCGGGGAACTCCTACGAGCAGTACTTC.

The genes are TRBV4-1 and TRBJ2-3; maybe TRBD2 (5 bases). Germline V CDR1 and CDR2: MGHRA, YSYEKL. This CDR3 is 16 amino acids long. V lost 0 bases and J 3 bases, leaving 13 bases between the germline ends. DNA of the CDR3: TGCGCCAGCAGCCAAGAGGACTCGGTGGGGACAGATACGCAGTATTTT. Amino acid sequence: CASSQEDSVGTDTQYF.

A single count supports this clone. The chain is built from TRBV7-9 and TRBJ2-1; D is possibly TRBD1 (5 bases). With 4 bases removed from V and 3 bases from J, the gap between germline ends came to 7 bases. Germline-derived CDR1 and CDR2 are SEHNR and FQNEAQ (reference sequence). This CDR3 region has 13 residues. DNA for the CDR3: TGTGCCAGCAGCTGGCAGGGCTACAATGAGCAGTTCTTC. Translated, it gives CASSWQGYNEQFF.

The chain uses TRBV19 and TRBJ1-5; 9 positions match TRBD1. Germline values: CDR1 LNHDA, CDR2 SQIVND (reference sequence). The V and J ends lost 2 bases and 4 bases, in that order; junction bases with no gene match: 6. This CDR3 region has 16 residues. CDR3 DNA sequence: TGTGCCAGTAGTATATCTGGGACAGGGATGAATCAGCCCCAGCATTTT. Translated, it gives CASSISGTGMNQPQHF.

The V and J genes are TRBV18 and TRBJ2-1, with D perhaps matching TRBD2 (6 bases). Trimming took off 4 bases at V and 9 bases at J, with 13 bases between the two ends. The V gene's germline CDR1 is KGHSH and CDR2 LQKENI. The length of the CDR3 is 13 residues. CDR3 loop: CASSRGEDVEQFF. DNA for the CDR3: TGTGCCAGCTCACGCGGGGAGGATGTTGAGCAGTTCTTC.

The V call is TRBV4-2, the J call TRBJ1-6; TRBD1 is a possible D gene (6 bases). V lost 1 base, J lost 7 bases, and 14 bases lay in between. Germline V gives CDR1 LGHNA, CDR2 YNFKEQ. The CDR3 extends over 16 amino acids. The CDR3, as DNA: TGTGCCAGCAGCCAAGTGGGTCCGGACAGAAATTCACCCCTCCACTTT. Encoded protein: CASSQVGPDRNSPLHF.

V usage is TRBV4-1 and J usage is TRBJ2-1, with 13 bases lining up with TRBD2. The ends lost 4 bases at V and 4 bases at J; junction bases unmatched: 10. The CDR3 runs 18 residues. Per the germline V gene, CDR1 is MGHRA and CDR2 is YSYEKL. In DNA, the CDR3 is TGCGCCAGCAGCCTAGCACCTCCACTAGCGGGGGGGTACAATGAGCAGTTCTTC. Translating gives CASSLAPPLAGGYNEQFF.

The chain combines TRBV18 with TRBJ1-4; D not certain. This CDR3 comprises 14 residues. Germline V gene lookup returns CDR1 KGHSH and CDR2 LQKENI. The ends were cut back, 2 bases at V and 0 bases at J, with 4 bases in the middle. CDR3 residues: CASSPVTTNEKLFF. In nucleotides, the CDR3 is TGTGCCAGCTCACCAGTTACAACTAATGAAAAACTGTTTTTT.

The chain is built from TRBV6-1 and TRBJ1-1; D call uncertain. Germline CDR1 and CDR2: MNHNS and SASEGT. The V gene lost 2 bases and the J gene lost 3 bases, with 7 bases spanning the gap. CDR3 length: 13 residues. The DNA of the CDR3 is TGTGCCAGCAGTGAAAATCCGGACACTGAAGCTTTCTTT. Residues: CASSENPDTEAFF.

This chain uses TRBV5-1 with TRBJ1-1; TRBD1 might be the D (5 bases). The germline V gene encodes CDR1 SGHRS and CDR2 YFSETQ. The CDR3 sequence is 15 residues long. V dropped 0 bases and J dropped 3 bases, with 12 bases sitting between them. CDR3 coding DNA: TGCGCCAGCAGCTTGGTGCCCAGGGAGGACACTGAAGCTTTCTTT. The encoded protein is CASSLVPREDTEAFF. The full variable domain, its missing parts supplied by reference TRBV5-1 and TRBJ1-1, is KAGVTQTPRYLIKTRGQQVTLSCSPISGHRSVSWYQQTPGQGLQFLFEYFSETQRNKGNFPGRFSGRQFSNSRSEMNVSTLELGDSALYLCASSLVPREDTEAFFGQGTRLTVV.

This chain uses TRBV9 with TRBJ2-5; TRBD2 agrees at 10 bases. The CDR3 covers 17 residues. CDR1 is SGDLS, CDR2 YYNGEE, per germline. The trim removed 3 bases at V and 3 bases at J, leaving 11 bases unmatched. This chain's CDR3 is CASSEGVAGGLEETQYF. In nucleotides, the CDR3 is TGTGCCAGCAGCGAAGGCGTAGCGGGGGGCCTCGAAGAGACCCAGTACTTC. Variable domain in full (rest from reference TRBV9 and TRBJ2-5): DSGVTQTPKHLITATGQRVTLRCSPRSGDLSVYWYQQSLDQGLQFLIQYYNGEERAKGNILERFSAQQFPDLHSELNLSSLELGDSALYFCASSEGVAGGLEETQYFGPGTRLLVL.

The chain recombines TRBV7-3 with TRBJ1-1; 7 bases are a match to TRBD1. Trimming took 5 bases from V and 1 from J; bases not matched to a gene: 4. This CDR3 spans 14 amino acids. Per germline, CDR1 SGHTA and CDR2 FQGTGA. The CDR3, as DNA: TGTGCCAGCAGCACGGGACAGAGGAACACTGAAGCTTTCTTT. It encodes CASSTGQRNTEAFF.

The chain has TRBV21-1 and TRBJ1-2; the table's D call, TRBD1, was not checked against the DNA. TRBV21-1 is recorded as a pseudogene. This CDR3 is 15 amino acids long. The CDR3 nucleotides read TGTGCCAGCAGCAAACAGAAACAGGGGGCTATTGGCTACACCTTC. This codes for CASSKQKQGAIGYTF.

The chain carries TRBV18 and TRBJ2-7, with D perhaps matching TRBD1 (6 bases). The length of the CDR3 is 14 residues. V was shortened by 5 bases and J by 0 bases, with 11 bases between the two germline ends. Germline lookup yields CDR1 KGHSH and CDR2 LQKENI. This chain's CDR3 is CASSYGTNSYEQYF. CDR3 DNA: TGTGCCAGCTCATACGGGACAAACTCCTACGAGCAGTACTTC.

V and J are TRBV7-6 and TRBJ2-3; TRBD2 is a possible D gene (7 bases). V dropped 4 bases and J dropped 2 bases, with 16 bases sitting between them. The CDR3 covers 16 residues. Germline V gives CDR1 SGHVS, CDR2 FNYEAQ. The CDR3 DNA sequence: TGTGCCAGCAGCTCCAATAGGGGGGGGGCCACAGATACGCAGTATTTT. This encodes CASSSNRGGATDTQYF.

The CDR3 here is CASSWDSANTEAFF. CDR3 DNA: TGTGCCAGCAGCTGGGACAGTGCTAACACTGAAGCTTTCTTT. The V gene is TRBV5-4, the J gene TRBJ1-1; 7 positions agree with TRBD1. The germline gives CDR1 SGHNT, CDR2 YYREEE (reference sequence). The CDR3 loop spans 14 amino acids. Trimming took 3 bases from V and 2 from J; bases not matched to a gene: 4.

J is TRBJ2-5 and V is TRBV7-2; D remains unclear. CDR3 length: 13 residues. The V gene's germline CDR1 is SGHTA and CDR2 FQGNSA. V gave up 5 bases and J gave up 3 bases, with 10 bases separating them. The CDR3 is CASSIPPEETQYF. CDR3 DNA: TGTGCCAGCAGCATCCCCCCTGAAGAGACCCAGTACTTC.

The sample holds a few counts of this clone. The gene calls are TRBV4-1 and TRBJ1-3, with TRBD1 matching over 10 bases. The germline gives CDR1 MGHRA, CDR2 YSYEKL. CDR3 size: 15 residues. V lost 1 base and J lost 11; bases outside the gene matches: 8. This CDR3 reads CASSQADRGRIAIYF. As DNA, the CDR3 is TGCGCCAGCAGCCAAGCTGACAGGGGGCGGATTGCCATATATTTT.

The genes are TRBV30 and TRBJ2-2, with 9 bases aligning to TRBD1. V lost 5 bases to trimming and J lost 5 bases; unmatched junction nucleotides: 6. The CDR3 contains 14 residues. Germline CDR1 reads GTSNPN; CDR2 reads SVGIG (reference sequence). As DNA, the CDR3 is TGTGCCTGGGCCGGACAGGGGTGGACCGGGGAGCTGTTTTTT. This gives the protein CAWAGQGWTGELFF.

This clone appeared a single time. This same CDR3 is encoded by further DNA sequences in the sample. The J gene is TRBJ1-1, the V gene TRBV7-9; D is unclear. The CDR3 length is 12 residues. V shed 0 bases and J shed 6 bases, with 5 bases lying between them. The germline gives CDR1 SEHNR, CDR2 FQNEAQ (reference sequence). Here the CDR3 reads CASSLAPAEAFF. The CDR3 DNA is TGTGCCAGCAGCTTAGCGCCGGCTGAAGCTTTCTTT.

The chain links TRBV15 to TRBJ1-1, with D tentatively TRBD1 (6 bases). V gave up 3 bases and J gave up 8 bases, with 16 bases separating them. The CDR3 is made up of 14 amino acids. Germline assignment: CDR1 LNHNV and CDR2 YYDKDF (reference sequence). As DNA, the CDR3 is TGTGCCACCAGCAGGACCGGGGGGCAGGGCGAAGCTTTCTTT. The encoded protein is CATSRTGGQGEAFF. The variable domain in full, completed from reference TRBV15 and TRBJ1-1, reads DAMVIQNPRYQVTQFGKPVTLSCSQTLNHNVMYWYQQKSSQAPKLLFHYYDKDFNNEADTPDNFQSRRPNTSFCFLDIRSPGLGDTAMYLCATSRTGGQGEAFFGQGTRLTVV.

This clone was observed a few times. This sequence joins TRBV2 and TRBJ1-4; D is uncertain. The V and J ends lost 8 bases and 8 bases respectively, with 15 bases between them. This CDR3 region has 13 residues. Looked up from germline, CDR1 is SNHLY and CDR2 is FYNNEI. The CDR3 sequence is CASGRILREKLFF. CDR3 nucleotides: TGTGCCAGCGGTCGGATACTGAGGGAAAAACTGTTTTTT.

The chain carries TRBV28 and TRBJ1-2; D not certain. Germline CDR1 is MDHEN and CDR2 is SYDVKM. Trimming stripped 7 bases from V and 8 bases from J, with 14 bases between. The CDR3 runs 12 residues. The CDR3 DNA is TGTGCCAGCACCGATCGGGGTTCAGGCTACACCTTC. Translated, it gives CASTDRGSGYTF.

This rearrangement joins TRBV27 to TRBJ2-1; the match to TRBD2 covers 8 bases. V gave up 3 bases and J gave up 2 bases; unmatched junction bases: 3. Germline loops: CDR1 MNHEY, CDR2 SMNVEV (reference sequence). The CDR3 covers 15 residues. The CDR3 region is CASSLSGGTYNEQFF. The CDR3 nucleotides read TGTGCCAGCAGTTTGAGCGGGGGAACCTACAATGAGCAGTTCTTC.

The V gene is TRBV7-9, the J gene TRBJ2-7, with 11 bases fitting TRBD2. Germline-derived CDR1 and CDR2 are SEHNR and FQNEAQ (reference sequence). There are 13 residues in the CDR3. Trimming at V came to 8 bases and at J to 3 bases, leaving 3 bases not matched to a gene. The CDR3 protein is CASSTSGDYEQYF. The DNA for the CDR3 is TGTGCCAGCTCGACTAGCGGGGACTACGAGCAGTACTTC.

V usage is TRBV5-1 and J usage is TRBJ2-5, with 7 bases aligning to TRBD1. The assigned J gene may be wrong: the sequence end matches TRBJ2-7 better. From germline, CDR1 is SGHRS and CDR2 YFSETQ. The CDR3 has 14 amino acids. CDR3 residues: CASSLQGESYEQYF. DNA of the CDR3: TGCGCCAGCAGCCTGCAGGGGGAGTCCTACGAGCAGTACTTC.

The V and J genes are TRBV7-9 and TRBJ1-2; D is unresolved. From germline, CDR1 is SEHNR and CDR2 FQNEAQ (reference sequence). V was trimmed by 1 base and J by 2 bases, leaving 8 bases between them. This CDR3 is 14 amino acids long. CDR3 loop: CASSLEFANYGYTF. The CDR3 region has the DNA TGTGCCAGCAGCTTAGAGTTTGCGAACTATGGCTACACCTTC.

The V and J genes are TRBV27 and TRBJ2-7; TRBD2 matches at 9 bases. This CDR3 region has 20 residues. CDR1 MNHEY and CDR2 SMNVEV come from the germline V gene (reference sequence). With V trimmed by 2 bases and J by 0 bases, 17 bases remained unmatched. CDR3 sequence: CASSLGSGGGASRTSYEQYF. CDR3 in DNA: TGTGCCAGCAGTTTAGGGTCGGGCGGGGGGGCCTCTAGGACCTCCTACGAGCAGTACTTC.

For this clone: At one end the junction does not follow the germline gene, possibly because of a read error. V and J are TRBV5-1 and TRBJ2-6; 8 bases map to TRBD1. CDR1 is SGHRS and CDR2 is YFSETQ in the germline V gene. This CDR3 region has 16 residues. The CDR3 DNA follows: TGCGCCAGCAGCCATGGACAGGGTACTGGGCCCAACGTCCTGACTTTC. This sequence encodes CASSHGQGTGPNVLTF.